This T cell receptor (beta chain) was observed in a study of T cell clonotyping in hematopoietic cell transplantation. The length of the CDR3 is 13 residues. Trimming cost V 5 bases and J 1 base, with 9 bases left between them. Germline values: CDR1 SSHAT, CDR2 FNYEAQ (reference sequence). General study findings and limits: Pathologically expanded recipient clonotypes increased progressively from day 30 to day 180 as diversity fell. Cells were unsorted, so CD4 and CD8 contributions were not separated. Higher Inverse Simpson Index values in graft donor and pretransplant recipient predicted broader posttransplant TCR diversity. At the given depth, recipient repertoires were over 95% de novo clonotypes.

Sequenced by immunoSEQ multiplex PCR; TCRdb stores in-frame clones only, minus some. The sample lists about 45,000 clones; roughly 94% were seen once. With regard to this clone: What it binds is unknown.

The specimen sequenced was peripheral blood mononuclear cells. The rearrangement links TRBV7-7 to TRBJ2-7; D unresolved. The receptor was isolated from a woman aged 45-65 years in good health. Some clones in this sample may be carry-over from other donors' samples. For the CDR3, the DNA is TGTGCCAGCAGCCCGGCCGGATCCTACGAGCAGTACTTC. Protein: CASSPAGSYEQYF.